These T cell receptor beta chains were read from a single sample in a study of human T cells and chemical hapten exposure. One entry per CDR3 protein results from TCRdb running MiXCR on the RACE reads. This sample has 95,000 to 150,000 distinct CDR3 sequences, with less than 15% found just once. The starting material was whole blood, obtained in connection with sensitization to the hapten diphenylcyclopropenone (DPC). The receptors originated from a woman younger than 30 with alopecia areata. Some clones in this sample may be carry-over from other donors' samples. The CDR3 runs from the conserved cysteine through the conserved F or W. A D gene is named only where the DNA matches it firmly. Expanded clones get a size class; other rows say once, few or many, or leave the size out.

>NA|TRBV19|few|TRBJ2-7
TGTGCCAGTAGTAGGCAGATTAGCTCCTACGAGCAGTACTTC
CASSRQISSYEQYF
>TRBD2|TRBV6-5|many|TRBJ2-3
TGTGCCAGCCGACTAGCGGGGGGGCCAGATACGCAGTATTTT
CASRLAGGPDTQYF
>TRBD2|TRBV7-8|many|TRBJ2-1
TGTGCCAGCAGCCCGGGACTAGCGGGTGTAGGAGAGCAGTTCTTC
CASSPGLAGVGEQFF
>NA|TRBV5-1|NA|TRBJ2-2
TGCGCCAGCAGCCGCCCTGGGACCGGGGAGCTGTTTTTT
CASSRPGTGELFF
>NA|TRBV2|many|TRBJ2-7
TGTGCCAGCAGTGATAGCAACAGGGTCCACGAGCAGTACTTC
CASSDSNRVHEQYF
>NA|TRBV12-2|NA|TRBJ1-1
TGTGCAAGTCGCCCATCCGGGGGGGACGGCCACCGGGGTTTCTTT
CASRPSGGDGHRGFF
>NA|TRBV25-1|NA|TRBJ2-2
TGTGCCAGCAGTGCCCCGATGGGACCGACAAAGAACACCGGGGAGCTGTTTTTT
CASSAPMGPTKNTGELFF
>TRBD1|TRBV19|NA|TRBJ1-4
TGTGCCAGTAGTCCCTCGGGACAGGACAATGAAAAACTGTTTTTT
CASSPSGQDNEKLFF
>TRBD2|TRBV9|NA|TRBJ2-1
TGTGCCAGCAGCGTCCCTAGCGGGGGAAATGAGCAGTTCTTC
CASSVPSGGNEQFF
>NA|TRBV12-5|few|TRBJ1-1
TGTGCTAGTGGTTTGTGGGGTGGATGGGAATTCGCTGAAGCTTTCTTT
CASGLWGGWEFAEAFF
>NA|TRBV7-9|many|TRBJ1-6
TGTGCCAGCAGGGTCAGAGGCCCCCGAGAGGCTTCGTCACCCCTCCACTTT
CASRVRGPREASSPLHF
>TRBD2|TRBV6-1|few|TRBJ2-3
TGTGCCAGCCGGGGACTAGCGGTCACAGATACGCAGTATTTT
CASRGLAVTDTQYF
>TRBD2|TRBV20-1|many|TRBJ2-3
TGCAGTGCTAGAAATAGCGGGGGTACAGATACGCAGTATTTT
CSARNSGGTDTQYF
>TRBD1|TRBV5-6|NA|TRBJ1-5
TGTGCCAGCAGCGGACAGGGGATGCGGGCCCAGCATTTT
CASSGQGMRAQHF
>NA|TRBV28|once|TRBJ1-5
TGTGCCAGCTTTACAAACTATCGTGGGCCCCAGCATTTT
CASFTNYRGPQHF
>TRBD1|TRBV11-1|many|TRBJ1-1
TGTGCCAGCAGCCCCCCCTTAGGACAGGGTTCGATCACTGAAGCTTTCTTT
CASSPPLGQGSITEAFF
>TRBD2|TRBV7-2|NA|TRBJ2-3
TGTGCCAGCAGCTCTCACGGGACTAGCGGGAGCACAGATACGCAGTATTTT
CASSSHGTSGSTDTQYF
>NA|TRBV3-1|few|TRBJ2-7
TGTGCCAGCAGCCCGCGGACATTCGGCTACGAGCAGTACTTC
CASSPRTFGYEQYF
>TRBD1|TRBV6-2/TRBV6-3|many|TRBJ2-2
TGTGCCAGCAGTTACACCCGGACAGGACGAAACACCGGGGAGCTGTTTTTT
CASSYTRTGRNTGELFF
>NA|TRBV7-9|NA|TRBJ1-1
TGTGCCAGCAGCCTGGCCCGGACAATAAACACTGAAGCTTTCTTT
CASSLARTINTEAFF
>NA|TRBV7-2|few|TRBJ2-3
TGTGCCAGCAGCTTACTGGAGGGCACAGATACGCAGTATTTT
CASSLLEGTDTQYF
>NA|TRBV28|NA|TRBJ1-5
TGTGCCAGCAGCGATAGCGGACAGTCCAATGGGGTTAGCAATCGGCCCCAGCATTTT
CASSDSGQSNGVSNRPQHF
>NA|TRBV3-2|many|TRBJ2-7
TGTGCCAGCAGCCGTGGGCCAGTATTATCCCCCTACGAGCAGTACTTC
CASSRGPVLSPYEQYF
>NA|TRBV7-8|many|TRBJ1-1
TGTGCCAGCAGCCGCCTGGGACGCTCCTTGAACACTGAAGCTTTCTTT
CASSRLGRSLNTEAFF
>NA|TRBV4-3|few|TRBJ1-4
TGCGCCAGCAGCCAAGATCAACTGGGGGAGGATGAAAAACTGTTTTTT
CASSQDQLGEDEKLFF
>NA|TRBV24-1|NA|TRBJ2-5
TGTGCCACCAGTGATAATAACGTAATCCAAGAGACCCAGTACTTC
CATSDNNVIQETQYF
>NA|TRBV28|NA|TRBJ1-1
TGTGCCAGCAGTTCACGCAGAAGTTTGAACACTGAAGCTTTCTTT
CASSSRRSLNTEAFF
>TRBD2|TRBV3-1|NA|TRBJ2-7
TGTGTCAGCAGCCACCACGGACTAGCGGGGGGATTTACCTACGAGCAGTACTTC
CVSSHHGLAGGFTYEQYF
>NA|TRBV7-2|many|TRBJ1-5
TGTGCCAGCAGCAAGGACTATCAGCCCCAGCATTTT
CASSKDYQPQHF
>NA|TRBV3-1|few|TRBJ1-1
TGTGCCAGCAGCCAAGAGATCAGGACGAACACTGAAGCTTTCTTT
CASSQEIRTNTEAFF
>TRBD1|TRBV29-1|many|TRBJ1-2
TGCAGCGTTGAGATCGGGACAGGGAACTATGGCTACACCTTC
CSVEIGTGNYGYTF